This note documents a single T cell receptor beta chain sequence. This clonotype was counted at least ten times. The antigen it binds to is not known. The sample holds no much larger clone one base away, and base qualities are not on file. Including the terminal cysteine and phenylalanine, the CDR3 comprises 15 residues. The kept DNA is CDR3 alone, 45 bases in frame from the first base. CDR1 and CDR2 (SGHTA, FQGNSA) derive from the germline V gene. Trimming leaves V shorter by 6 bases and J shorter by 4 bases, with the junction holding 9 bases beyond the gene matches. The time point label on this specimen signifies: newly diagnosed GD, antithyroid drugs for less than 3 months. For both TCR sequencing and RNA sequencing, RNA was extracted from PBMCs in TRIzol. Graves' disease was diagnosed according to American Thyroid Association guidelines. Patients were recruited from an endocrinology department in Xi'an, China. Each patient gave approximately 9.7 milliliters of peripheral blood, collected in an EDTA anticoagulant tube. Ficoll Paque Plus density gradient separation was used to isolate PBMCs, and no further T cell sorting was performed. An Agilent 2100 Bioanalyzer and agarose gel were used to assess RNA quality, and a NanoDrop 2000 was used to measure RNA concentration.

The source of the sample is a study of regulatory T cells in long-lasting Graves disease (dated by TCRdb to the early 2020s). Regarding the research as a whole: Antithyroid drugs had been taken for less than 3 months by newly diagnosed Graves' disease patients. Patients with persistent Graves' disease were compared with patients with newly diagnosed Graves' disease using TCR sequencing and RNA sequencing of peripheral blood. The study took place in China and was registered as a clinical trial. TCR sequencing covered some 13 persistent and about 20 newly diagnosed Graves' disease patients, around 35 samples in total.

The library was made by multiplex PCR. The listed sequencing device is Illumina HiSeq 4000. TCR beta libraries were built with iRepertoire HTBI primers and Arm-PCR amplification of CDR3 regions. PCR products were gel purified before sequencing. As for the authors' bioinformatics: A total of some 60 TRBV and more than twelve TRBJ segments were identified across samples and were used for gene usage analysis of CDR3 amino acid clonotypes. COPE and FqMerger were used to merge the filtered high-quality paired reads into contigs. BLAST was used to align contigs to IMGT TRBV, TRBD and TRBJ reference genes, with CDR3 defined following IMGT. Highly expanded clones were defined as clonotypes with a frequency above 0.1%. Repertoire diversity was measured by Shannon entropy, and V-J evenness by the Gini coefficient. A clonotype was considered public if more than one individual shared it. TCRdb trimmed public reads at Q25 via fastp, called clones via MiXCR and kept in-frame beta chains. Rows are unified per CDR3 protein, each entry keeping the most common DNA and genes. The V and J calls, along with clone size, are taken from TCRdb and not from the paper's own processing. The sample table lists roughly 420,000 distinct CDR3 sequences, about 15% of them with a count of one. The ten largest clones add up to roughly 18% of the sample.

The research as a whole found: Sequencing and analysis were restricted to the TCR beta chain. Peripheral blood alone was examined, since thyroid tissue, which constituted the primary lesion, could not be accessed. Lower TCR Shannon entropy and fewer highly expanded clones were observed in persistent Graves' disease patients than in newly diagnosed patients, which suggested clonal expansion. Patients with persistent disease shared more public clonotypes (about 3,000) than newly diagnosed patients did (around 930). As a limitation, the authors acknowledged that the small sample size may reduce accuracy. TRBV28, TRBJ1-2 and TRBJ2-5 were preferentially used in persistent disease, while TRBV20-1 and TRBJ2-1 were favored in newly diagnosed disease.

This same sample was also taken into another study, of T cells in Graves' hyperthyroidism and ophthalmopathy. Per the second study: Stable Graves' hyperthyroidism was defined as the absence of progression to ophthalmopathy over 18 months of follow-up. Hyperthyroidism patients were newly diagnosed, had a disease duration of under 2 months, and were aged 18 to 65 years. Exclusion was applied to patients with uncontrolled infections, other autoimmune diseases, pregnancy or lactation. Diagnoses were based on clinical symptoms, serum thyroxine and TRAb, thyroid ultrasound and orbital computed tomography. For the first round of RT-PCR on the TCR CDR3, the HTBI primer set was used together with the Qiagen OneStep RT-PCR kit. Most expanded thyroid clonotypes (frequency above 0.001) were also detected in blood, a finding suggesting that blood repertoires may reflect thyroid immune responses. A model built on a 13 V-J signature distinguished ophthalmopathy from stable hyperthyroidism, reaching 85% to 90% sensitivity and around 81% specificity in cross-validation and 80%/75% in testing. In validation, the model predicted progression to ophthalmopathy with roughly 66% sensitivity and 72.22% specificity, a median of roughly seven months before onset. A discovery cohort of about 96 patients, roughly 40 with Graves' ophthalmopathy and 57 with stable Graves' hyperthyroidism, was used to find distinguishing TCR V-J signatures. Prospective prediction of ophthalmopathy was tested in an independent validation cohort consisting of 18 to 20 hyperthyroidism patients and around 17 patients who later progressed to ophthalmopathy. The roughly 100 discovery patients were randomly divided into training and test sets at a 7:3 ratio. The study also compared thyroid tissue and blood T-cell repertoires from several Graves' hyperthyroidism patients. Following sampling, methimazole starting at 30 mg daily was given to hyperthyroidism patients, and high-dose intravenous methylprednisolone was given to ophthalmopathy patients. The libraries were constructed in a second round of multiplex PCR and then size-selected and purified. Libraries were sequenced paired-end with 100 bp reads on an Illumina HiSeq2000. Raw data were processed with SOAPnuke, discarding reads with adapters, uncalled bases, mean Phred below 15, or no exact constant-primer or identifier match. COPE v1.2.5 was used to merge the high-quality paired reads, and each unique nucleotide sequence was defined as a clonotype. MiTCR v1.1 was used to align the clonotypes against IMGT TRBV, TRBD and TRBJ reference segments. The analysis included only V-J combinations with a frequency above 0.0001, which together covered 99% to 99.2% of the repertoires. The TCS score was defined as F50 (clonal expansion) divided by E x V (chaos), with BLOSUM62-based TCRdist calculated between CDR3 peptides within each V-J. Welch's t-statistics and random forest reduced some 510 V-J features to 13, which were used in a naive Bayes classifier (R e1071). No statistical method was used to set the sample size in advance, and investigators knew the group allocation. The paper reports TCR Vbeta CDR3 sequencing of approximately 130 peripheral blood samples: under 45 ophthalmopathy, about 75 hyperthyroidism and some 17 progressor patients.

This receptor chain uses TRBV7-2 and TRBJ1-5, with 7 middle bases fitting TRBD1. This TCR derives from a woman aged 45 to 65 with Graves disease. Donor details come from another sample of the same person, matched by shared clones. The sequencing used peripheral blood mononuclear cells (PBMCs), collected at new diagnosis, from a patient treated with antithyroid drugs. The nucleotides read TGTGCCAGCAGACGACAGGGAAGAGGTAATCAGCCCCAGCATTTT. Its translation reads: CASRRQGRGNQPQHF.